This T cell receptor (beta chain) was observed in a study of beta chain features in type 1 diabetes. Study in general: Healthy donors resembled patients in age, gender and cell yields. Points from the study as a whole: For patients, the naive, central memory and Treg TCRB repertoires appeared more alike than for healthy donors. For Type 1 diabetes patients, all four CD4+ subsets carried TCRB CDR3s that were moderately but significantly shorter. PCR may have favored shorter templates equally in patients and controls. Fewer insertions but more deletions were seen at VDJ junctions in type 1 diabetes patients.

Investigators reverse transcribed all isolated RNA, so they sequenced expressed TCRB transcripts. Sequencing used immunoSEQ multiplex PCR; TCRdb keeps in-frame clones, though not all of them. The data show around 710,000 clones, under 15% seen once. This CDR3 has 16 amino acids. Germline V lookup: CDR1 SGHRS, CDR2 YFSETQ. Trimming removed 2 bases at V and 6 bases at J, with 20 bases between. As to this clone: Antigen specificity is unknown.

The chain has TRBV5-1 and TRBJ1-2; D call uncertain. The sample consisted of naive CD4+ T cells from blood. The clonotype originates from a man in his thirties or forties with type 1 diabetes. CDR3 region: CASSFPAGGLEDGYTF. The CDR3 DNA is TGCGCCAGCAGCTTCCCCGCTGGAGGACTGGAGGATGGCTACACCTTC.